This TCR beta chain was profiled in a study of T cells in Graves' hyperthyroidism and ophthalmopathy. Study outcomes and limitations: The majority of expanded thyroid clonotypes above 0.001 also appeared in blood.

No ophthalmopathy progression within 18 months constituted stable Graves' hyperthyroidism. As to this clonotype: Its antigen remains unidentified.

Amplification targeted TCR beta CDR3 regions from RNA transcripts. The TCR CDR3 first-round RT-PCR relied on the HTBI primer set. TCRdb re-called the multiplex PCR reads with MiXCR, one entry per CDR3 protein. There are about 610,000 distinct CDR3 sequences in the sample; more than 45% occur only once, and about 8% lies in the top ten. The CDR3 is made up of 16 amino acids. Germline assignment: CDR1 SQVTM and CDR2 ANQGSEA. Deletions cut 6 bases from V and 8 bases from J, with 28 bases between. This TCR came from a woman aged 18-29 years with Graves' hyperthyroidism. The specimen sequenced was peripheral blood or thyroid tissue (not recorded which). This rearrangement joins TRBV29-1 to TRBJ1-2, with D possibly TRBD1 on 5 matching bases. This CDR3 reads CSVGDWDSYEQFGYTF. In nucleotides, the CDR3 is TGCAGCGTCGGGGACTGGGATTCCTACGAGCAGTTCGGCTACACCTTC.